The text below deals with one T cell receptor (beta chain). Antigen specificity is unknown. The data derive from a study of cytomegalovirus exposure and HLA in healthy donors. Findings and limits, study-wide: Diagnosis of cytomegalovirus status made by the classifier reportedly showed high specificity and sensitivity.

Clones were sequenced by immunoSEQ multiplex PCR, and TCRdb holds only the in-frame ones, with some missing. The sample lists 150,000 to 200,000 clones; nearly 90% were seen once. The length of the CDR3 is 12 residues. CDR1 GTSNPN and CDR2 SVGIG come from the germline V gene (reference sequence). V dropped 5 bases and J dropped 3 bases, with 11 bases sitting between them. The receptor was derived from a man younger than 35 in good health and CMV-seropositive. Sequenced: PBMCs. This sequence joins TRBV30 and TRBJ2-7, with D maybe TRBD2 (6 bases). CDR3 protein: CAWGHGSYEQYF. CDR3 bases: TGTGCCTGGGGACACGGGAGCTACGAGCAGTACTTC.